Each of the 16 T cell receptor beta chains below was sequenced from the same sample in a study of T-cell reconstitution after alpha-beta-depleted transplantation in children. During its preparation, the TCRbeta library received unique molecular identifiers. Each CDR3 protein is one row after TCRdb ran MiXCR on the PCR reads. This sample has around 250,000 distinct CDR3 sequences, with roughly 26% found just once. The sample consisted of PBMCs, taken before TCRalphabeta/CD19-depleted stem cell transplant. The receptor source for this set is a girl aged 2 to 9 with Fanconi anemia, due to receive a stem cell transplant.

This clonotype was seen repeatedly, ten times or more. The chain's CDR3 is CSANRDSYGYTF. The DNA of the CDR3 is TGCAGTGCTAACCGGGACAGCTATGGCTACACCTTC. The chain carries TRBV20-1 and TRBJ1-2; 7 positions agree with TRBD1. J gave up 4 bases and V 4 bases, and 3 bases lay outside the gene matches. CDR1 and CDR2 from the germline V gene are DFQATT and SNEGSKA (reference sequence). The length of the CDR3 is 12 residues.

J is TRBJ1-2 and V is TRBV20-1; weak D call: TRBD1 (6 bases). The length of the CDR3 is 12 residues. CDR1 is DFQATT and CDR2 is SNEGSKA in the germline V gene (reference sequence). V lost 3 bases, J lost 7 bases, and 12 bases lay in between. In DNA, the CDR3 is TGCAGTGCTAGGGCGGGGGCTGGTGGCTACACCTTC. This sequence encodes CSARAGAGGYTF.

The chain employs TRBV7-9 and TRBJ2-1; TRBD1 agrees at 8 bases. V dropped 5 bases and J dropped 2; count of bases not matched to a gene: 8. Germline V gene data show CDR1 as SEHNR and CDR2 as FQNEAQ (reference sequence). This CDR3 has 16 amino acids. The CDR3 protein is CASSPWTGITYNEQFF. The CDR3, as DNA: TGTGCCAGCAGCCCGTGGACAGGGATCACCTACAATGAGCAGTTCTTC.

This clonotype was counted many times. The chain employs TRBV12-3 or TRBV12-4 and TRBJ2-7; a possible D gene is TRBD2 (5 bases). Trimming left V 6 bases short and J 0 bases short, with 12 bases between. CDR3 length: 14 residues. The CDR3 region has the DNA TGTGCCAGCAGCAGCGGCCGGACCTCCTACGAGCAGTACTTC. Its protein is CASSSGRTSYEQYF.

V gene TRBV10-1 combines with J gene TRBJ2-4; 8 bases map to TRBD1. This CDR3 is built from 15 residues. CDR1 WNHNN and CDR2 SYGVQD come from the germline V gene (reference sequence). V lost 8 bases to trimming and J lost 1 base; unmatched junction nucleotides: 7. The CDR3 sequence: CASSTGGEAKNIQYF. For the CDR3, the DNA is TGCGCCAGCTCAACAGGGGGTGAGGCCAAAAACATTCAGTACTTC.

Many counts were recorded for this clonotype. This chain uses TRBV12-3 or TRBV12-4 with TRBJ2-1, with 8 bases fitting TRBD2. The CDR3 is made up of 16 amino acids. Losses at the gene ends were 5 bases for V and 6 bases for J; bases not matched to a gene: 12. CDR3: CASSQHPGTRRNEQFF. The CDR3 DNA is TGTGCCAGCAGTCAGCACCCCGGGACTAGACGCAATGAGCAGTTCTTC.

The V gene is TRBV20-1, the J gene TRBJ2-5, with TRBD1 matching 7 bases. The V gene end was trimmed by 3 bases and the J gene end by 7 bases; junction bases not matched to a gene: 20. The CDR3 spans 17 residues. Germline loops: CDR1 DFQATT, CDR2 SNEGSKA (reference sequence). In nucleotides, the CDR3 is TGCAGTGCTAGGAAGGAGATGCGACAGGGACCCTCTTGGACCCAGTACTTC. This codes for CSARKEMRQGPSWTQYF.

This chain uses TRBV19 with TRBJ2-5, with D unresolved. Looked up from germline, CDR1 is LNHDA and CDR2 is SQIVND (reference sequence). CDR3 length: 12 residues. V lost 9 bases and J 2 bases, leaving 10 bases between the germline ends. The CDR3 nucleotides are TGTGCCAGGTACGGACGGCAAGAGACCCAGTACTTC. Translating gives CARYGRQETQYF. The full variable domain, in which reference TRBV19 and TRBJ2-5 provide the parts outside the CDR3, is DGGITQSPKYLFRKEGQNVTLSCEQNLNHDAMYWYRQDPGQGLRLIYYSQIVNDFQKGDIAEGYSVSREKKESFPLTVTSAQKNPTAFYLCARYGRQETQYFGPGTRLLVL.

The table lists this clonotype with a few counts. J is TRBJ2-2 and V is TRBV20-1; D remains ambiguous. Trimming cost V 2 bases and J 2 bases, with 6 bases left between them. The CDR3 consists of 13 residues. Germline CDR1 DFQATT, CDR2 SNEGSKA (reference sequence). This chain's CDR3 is CSARQANTGELFF. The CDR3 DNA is TGCAGTGCTAGACAGGCCAACACCGGGGAGCTGTTTTTT.

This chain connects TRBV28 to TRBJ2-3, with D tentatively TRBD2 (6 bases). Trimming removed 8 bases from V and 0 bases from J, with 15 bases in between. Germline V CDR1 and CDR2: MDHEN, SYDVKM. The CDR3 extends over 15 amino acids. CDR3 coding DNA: TGTGCCAGCCCCCCGGGCGGGGCAAGCACAGATACGCAGTATTTT. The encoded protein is CASPPGGASTDTQYF.

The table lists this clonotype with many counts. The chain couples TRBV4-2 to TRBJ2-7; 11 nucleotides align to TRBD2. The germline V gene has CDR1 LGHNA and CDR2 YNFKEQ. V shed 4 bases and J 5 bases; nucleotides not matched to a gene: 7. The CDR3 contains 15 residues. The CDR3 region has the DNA TGTGCCAGCAGCCCCCGACTAGCGGGAAGGGACGAGCAGTACTTC. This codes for CASSPRLAGRDEQYF.

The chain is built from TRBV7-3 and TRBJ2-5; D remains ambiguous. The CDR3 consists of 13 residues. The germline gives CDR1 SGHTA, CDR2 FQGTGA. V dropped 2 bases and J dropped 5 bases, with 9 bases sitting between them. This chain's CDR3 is CASSLYRDETQYF. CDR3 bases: TGTGCCAGCAGCTTATATAGGGATGAGACCCAGTACTTC.

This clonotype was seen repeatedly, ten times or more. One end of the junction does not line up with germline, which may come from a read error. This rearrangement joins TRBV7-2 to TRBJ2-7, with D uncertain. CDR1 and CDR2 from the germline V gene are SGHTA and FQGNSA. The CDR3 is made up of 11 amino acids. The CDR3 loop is CASSLGWGLDF. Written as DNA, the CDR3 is TGTGCCAGCAGCTTAGGCTGGGGTCTGGACTTC.

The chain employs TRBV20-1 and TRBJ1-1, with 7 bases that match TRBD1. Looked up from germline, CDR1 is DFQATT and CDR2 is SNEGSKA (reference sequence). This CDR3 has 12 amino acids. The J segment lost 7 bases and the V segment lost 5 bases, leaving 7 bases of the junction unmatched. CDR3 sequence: CSAVRQGREAFF. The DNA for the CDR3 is TGCAGTGCTGTCCGACAGGGCCGTGAAGCTTTCTTT.

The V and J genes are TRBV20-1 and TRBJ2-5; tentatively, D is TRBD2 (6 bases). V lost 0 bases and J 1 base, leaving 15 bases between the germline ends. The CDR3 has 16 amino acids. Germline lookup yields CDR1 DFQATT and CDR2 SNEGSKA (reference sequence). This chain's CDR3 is CSARDLREALQETQYF. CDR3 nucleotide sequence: TGCAGTGCTAGAGATTTGAGGGAGGCTCTCCAAGAGACCCAGTACTTC.

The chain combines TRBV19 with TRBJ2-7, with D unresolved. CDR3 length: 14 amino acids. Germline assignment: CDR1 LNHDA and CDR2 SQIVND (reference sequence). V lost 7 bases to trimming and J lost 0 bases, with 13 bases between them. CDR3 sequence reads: CASTPDTSSYEQYF. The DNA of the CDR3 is TGTGCCAGTACTCCCGACACGAGCTCCTACGAGCAGTACTTC.